This T cell receptor (beta chain) is from a study of tumor-infiltrating lymphocytes in oesophageal squamous cell carcinoma. V lost 3 bases and J 5 bases, leaving 16 bases between the germline ends. Per germline, CDR1 SGHAT and CDR2 FQDESV (reference sequence). There are 15 residues in the CDR3. A single record per CDR3 protein comes from TCRdb applying MiXCR to the PCR reads. The sample contains 15,000 to 25,000 distinct CDR3 sequences, around two fifths of which appear only once. The sample holds many counts of this clonotype. The chain uses TRBV11-1 and TRBJ2-5; no clear D. The TCR originated in a male donor with esophageal squamous cell carcinoma. The sequenced sample was esophageal tumor tissue. CDR3: CASSLENLNWETQYF. CDR3 nucleotides: TGTGCCAGCAGCTTGGAGAACCTGAACTGGGAGACCCAGTACTTC.